This T cell receptor (beta chain) was sequenced in a study of PD-L1 blockade in urothelial cancer. On the study more broadly: Bladder-origin urothelial cancer in males described about 90% of the 29 patients. Once treatment had started, blood was analyzed at 3 weeks (second dose) and again at 6 weeks.

Time point here: pretreatment peripheral blood. The CDR3 has 17 amino acids. V lost 3 bases to trimming and J lost 1 base; unmatched junction nucleotides: 8. The V gene's germline CDR1 is LNHDA and CDR2 SQIVND (reference sequence). With regard to this clone: Its target is not known.

Findings of the study overall: Pretreatment peripheral blood TCR clonality that fell below the median predicted better survival among the patients studied.

Synthetic TCR analog templates were spiked into each PCR. Clones were sequenced by immunoSEQ multiplex PCR, and TCRdb holds only the in-frame ones, with some missing. This table holds over 75,000 clones, 70% to 90% found once. This chain links TRBV19 with TRBJ2-2; 7 bases are shared with TRBD2. The source is a woman of 80 years or more with urothelial cancer. Sequencing was performed on PBMCs, taken around atezolizumab (anti-PD-L1) treatment. The CDR3 region has the DNA TGTGCCAGTAGTATGGCTCTGCTAGCGGTGAACACCGGGGAGCTGTTTTTT. Protein sequence: CASSMALLAVNTGELFF.